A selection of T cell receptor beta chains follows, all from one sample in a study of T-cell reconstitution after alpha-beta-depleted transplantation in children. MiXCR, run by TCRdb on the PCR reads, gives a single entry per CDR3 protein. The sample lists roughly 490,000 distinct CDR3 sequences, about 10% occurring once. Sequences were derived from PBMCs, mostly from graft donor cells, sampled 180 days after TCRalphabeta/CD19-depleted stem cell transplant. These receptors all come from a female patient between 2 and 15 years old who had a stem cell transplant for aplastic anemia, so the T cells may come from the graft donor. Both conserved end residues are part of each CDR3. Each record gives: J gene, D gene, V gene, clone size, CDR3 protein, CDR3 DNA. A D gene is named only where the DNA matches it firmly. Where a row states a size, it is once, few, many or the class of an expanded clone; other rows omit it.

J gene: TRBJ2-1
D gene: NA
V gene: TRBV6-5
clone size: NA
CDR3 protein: CASSYSYVNEQFF
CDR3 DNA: TGTGCCAGCAGTTACTCGTATGTGAATGAGCAGTTCTTC

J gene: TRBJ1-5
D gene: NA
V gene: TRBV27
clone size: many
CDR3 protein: CASSLWGNQPQHF
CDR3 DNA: TGTGCCAGCAGTTTATGGGGCAATCAGCCCCAGCATTTT

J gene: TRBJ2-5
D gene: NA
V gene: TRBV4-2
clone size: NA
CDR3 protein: CASGPGAVEETQYF
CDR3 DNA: TGTGCCAGCGGCCCCGGGGCCGTTGAAGAGACCCAGTACTTC

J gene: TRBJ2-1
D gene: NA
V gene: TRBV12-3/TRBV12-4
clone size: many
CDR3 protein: CASTNTQGRDEQFF
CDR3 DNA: TGTGCCAGCACCAATACACAGGGTCGGGATGAGCAGTTCTTC

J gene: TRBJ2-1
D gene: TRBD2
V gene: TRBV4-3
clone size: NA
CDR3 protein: CASSQDERGRDEQFF
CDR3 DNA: TGCGCCAGCAGCCAAGACGAGCGGGGGCGGGATGAGCAGTTCTTC

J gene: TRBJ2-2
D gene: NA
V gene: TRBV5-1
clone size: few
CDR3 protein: CASTKVAGSAGELFF
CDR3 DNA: TGCGCCAGCACCAAGGTGGCAGGGAGTGCCGGGGAGCTGTTTTTT

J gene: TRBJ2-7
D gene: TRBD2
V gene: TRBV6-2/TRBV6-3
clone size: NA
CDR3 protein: CASSRRWGLADSYEQYF
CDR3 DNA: TGTGCCAGCAGTCGCCGCTGGGGACTAGCGGATTCCTACGAGCAGTACTTC

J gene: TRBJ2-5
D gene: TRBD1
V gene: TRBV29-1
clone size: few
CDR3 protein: CSVVGTGVETQYF
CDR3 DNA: TGCAGCGTTGTAGGGACAGGGGTAGAGACCCAGTACTTC

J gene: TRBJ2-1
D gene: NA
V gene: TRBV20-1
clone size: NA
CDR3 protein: CSARTAGAGSEQFF
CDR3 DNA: TGCAGTGCTAGAACCGCAGGTGCTGGTTCTGAGCAGTTCTTC

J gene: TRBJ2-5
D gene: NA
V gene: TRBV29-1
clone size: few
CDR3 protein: CSVDAGAIQETQYF
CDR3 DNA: TGCAGCGTTGATGCAGGGGCAATCCAAGAGACCCAGTACTTC

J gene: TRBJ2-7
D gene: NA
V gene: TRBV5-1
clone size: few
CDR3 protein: CASSQQVSYEQYF
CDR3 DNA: TGCGCCAGCAGCCAACAGGTTTCCTACGAGCAGTACTTC

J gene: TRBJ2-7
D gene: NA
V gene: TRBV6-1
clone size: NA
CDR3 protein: CASTRVELYEQYF
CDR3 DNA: TGTGCCAGCACCAGGGTGGAACTATACGAGCAGTACTTC

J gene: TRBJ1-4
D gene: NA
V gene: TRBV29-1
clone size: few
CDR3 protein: CSVLLGWSNEKLFF
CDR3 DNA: TGCAGCGTCCTGCTCGGGTGGTCTAATGAAAAACTGTTTTTT

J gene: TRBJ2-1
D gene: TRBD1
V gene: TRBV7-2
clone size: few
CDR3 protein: CASSLTDRGLYNEQFF
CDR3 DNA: TGTGCCAGCAGCTTAACGGACAGGGGGCTGTACAATGAGCAGTTCTTC

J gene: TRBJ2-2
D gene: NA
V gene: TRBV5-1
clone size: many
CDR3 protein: CASSSSGGQGSPGELFF
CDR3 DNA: TGCGCCAGCAGCTCCTCCGGGGGCCAGGGGAGCCCCGGGGAGCTGTTTTTT

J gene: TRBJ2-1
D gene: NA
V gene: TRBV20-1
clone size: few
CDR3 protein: CSARPAEHNEQFF
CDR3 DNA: TGCAGTGCCAGGCCGGCCGAACACAATGAGCAGTTCTTC

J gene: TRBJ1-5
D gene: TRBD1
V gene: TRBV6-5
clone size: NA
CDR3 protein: CASSTDRVNQPQHF
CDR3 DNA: TGTGCCAGCAGTACCGACAGGGTGAATCAGCCCCAGCATTTT

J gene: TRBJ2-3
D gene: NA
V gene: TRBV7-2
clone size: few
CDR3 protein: CASSLVSGPSTDTQYF
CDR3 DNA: TGTGCCAGCAGCTTAGTTTCTGGGCCTAGCACAGATACGCAGTATTTT

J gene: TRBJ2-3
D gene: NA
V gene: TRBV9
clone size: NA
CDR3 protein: CASAASGGRTDTQYF
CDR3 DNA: TGTGCCAGCGCCGCAAGCGGAGGCCGCACAGATACGCAGTATTTT

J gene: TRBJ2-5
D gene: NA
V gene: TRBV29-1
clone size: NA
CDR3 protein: CSVVGFGRENQYF
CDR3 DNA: TGCAGCGTTGTGGGTTTCGGAAGGGAGAACCAGTACTTC

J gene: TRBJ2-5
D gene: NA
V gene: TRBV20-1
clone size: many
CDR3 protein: CSARGGPRETQYF
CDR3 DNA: TGCAGTGCTAGAGGGGGGCCTCGGGAGACCCAGTACTTC

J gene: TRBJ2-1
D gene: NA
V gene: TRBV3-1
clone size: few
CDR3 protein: CASSQYDEQFF
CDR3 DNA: TGTGCCAGCAGCCAGTACGATGAGCAGTTCTTC

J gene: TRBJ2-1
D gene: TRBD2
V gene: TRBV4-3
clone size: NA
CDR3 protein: CASSQGTSDYNEQFF
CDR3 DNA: TGCGCCAGCAGCCAGGGGACTAGCGACTACAATGAGCAGTTCTTC

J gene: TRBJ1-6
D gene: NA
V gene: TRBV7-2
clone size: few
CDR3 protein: CASRGGNPFYNSPLHF
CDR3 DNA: TGTGCCAGCAGGGGGGGCAACCCCTTTTATAATTCACCCCTCCACTTT

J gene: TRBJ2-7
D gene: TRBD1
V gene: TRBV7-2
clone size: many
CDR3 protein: CASSFPGQPYEQYF
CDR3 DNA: TGTGCCAGCAGCTTTCCGGGACAGCCCTACGAGCAGTACTTC

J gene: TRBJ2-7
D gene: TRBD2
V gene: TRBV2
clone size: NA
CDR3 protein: CASSVAGGGEQYF
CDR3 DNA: TGTGCCAGCAGCGTAGCGGGGGGGGGCGAGCAGTACTTC

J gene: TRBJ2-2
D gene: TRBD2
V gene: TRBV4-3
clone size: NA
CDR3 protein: CASSQGPSGTGELFF
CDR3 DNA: TGCGCCAGCAGCCAAGGGCCTAGCGGGACCGGGGAGCTGTTTTTT

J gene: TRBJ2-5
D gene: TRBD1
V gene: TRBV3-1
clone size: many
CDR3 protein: CASSQVQGVYQETQYF
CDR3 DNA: TGTGCCAGCAGCCAAGTCCAGGGGGTGTACCAAGAGACCCAGTACTTC

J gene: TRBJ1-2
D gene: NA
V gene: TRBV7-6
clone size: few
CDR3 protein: CASSNTAGAYGYTF
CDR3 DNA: TGTGCCAGCAGCAACACAGCGGGAGCCTATGGCTACACCTTC

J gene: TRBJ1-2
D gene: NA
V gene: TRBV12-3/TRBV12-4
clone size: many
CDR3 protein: CASSFVGGSYGYTF
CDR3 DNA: TGTGCCAGCAGTTTCGTGGGGGGCTCGTATGGCTACACCTTC

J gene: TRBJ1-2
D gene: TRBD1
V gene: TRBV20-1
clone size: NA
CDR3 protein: CSASRTGGFDGYTF
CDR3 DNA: TGCAGTGCTAGTCGTACAGGGGGTTTCGATGGCTACACCTTC

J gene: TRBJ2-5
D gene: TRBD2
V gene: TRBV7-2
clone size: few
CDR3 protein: CASSWLAGEGETQYF
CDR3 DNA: TGTGCCAGCAGCTGGCTAGCGGGAGAGGGAGAGACCCAGTACTTC

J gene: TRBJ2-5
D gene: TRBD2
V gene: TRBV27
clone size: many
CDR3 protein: CASSLSLAGVREETQYF
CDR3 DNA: TGTGCCAGCAGTTTATCGTTAGCGGGAGTGAGGGAAGAGACCCAGTACTTC

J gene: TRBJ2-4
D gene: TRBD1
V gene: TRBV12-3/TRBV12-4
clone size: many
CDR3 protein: CASSLGTGPNIQYF
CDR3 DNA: TGTGCCAGCAGCCTGGGGACAGGACCAAACATTCAGTACTTC

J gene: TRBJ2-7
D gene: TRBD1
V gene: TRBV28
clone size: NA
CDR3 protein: CASSSTGGGYPGPYEQYF
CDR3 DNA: TGTGCCAGCAGTTCGACAGGGGGCGGCTACCCGGGACCCTACGAGCAGTACTTC

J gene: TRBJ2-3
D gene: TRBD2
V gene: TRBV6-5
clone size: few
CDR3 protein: CASSYSVSGGRDTQYF
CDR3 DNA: TGTGCCAGCAGTTACTCCGTATCGGGAGGGCGAGATACGCAGTATTTT

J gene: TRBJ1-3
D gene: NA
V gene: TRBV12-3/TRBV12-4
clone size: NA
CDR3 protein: CASILRGSGNTIYF
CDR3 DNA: TGTGCCAGCATTCTCAGGGGCTCTGGAAACACCATATATTTT

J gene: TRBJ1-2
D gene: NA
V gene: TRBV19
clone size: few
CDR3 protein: CASRGGRIHYYFYGYTF
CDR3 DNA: TGTGCCAGTAGGGGGGGACGGATCCACTACTACTTCTATGGCTACACCTTC

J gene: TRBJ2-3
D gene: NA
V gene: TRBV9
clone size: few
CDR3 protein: CASSVGAFPDTQYF
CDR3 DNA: TGTGCCAGCAGCGTAGGTGCCTTCCCAGATACGCAGTATTTT

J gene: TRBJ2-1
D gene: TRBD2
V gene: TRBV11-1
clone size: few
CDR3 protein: CASSLGSYGLASRSYNEQFF
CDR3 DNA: TGTGCCAGCAGCTTAGGCTCGTACGGACTAGCGTCCCGCTCCTACAATGAGCAGTTCTTC

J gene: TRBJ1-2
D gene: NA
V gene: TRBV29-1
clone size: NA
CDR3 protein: CSVTGSGYGYTF
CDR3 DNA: TGCAGCGTTACCGGGTCTGGCTATGGCTACACCTTC

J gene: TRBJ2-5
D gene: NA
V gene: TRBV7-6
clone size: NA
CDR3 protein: CASSLGALRETQYF
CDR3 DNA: TGTGCCAGCAGCTTAGGGGCCTTACGGGAGACCCAGTACTTC

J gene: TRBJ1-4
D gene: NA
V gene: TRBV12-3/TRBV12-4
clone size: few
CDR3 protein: CASSAYGEKLFF
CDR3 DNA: TGTGCCAGCAGTGCGTACGGTGAAAAACTGTTTTTT

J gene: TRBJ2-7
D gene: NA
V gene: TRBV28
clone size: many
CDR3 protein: CASTHGHLWEQYF
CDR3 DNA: TGTGCCAGCACCCACGGACACCTCTGGGAGCAGTACTTC

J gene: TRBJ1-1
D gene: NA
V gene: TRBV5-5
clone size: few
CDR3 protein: CASSLGWVATEAFF
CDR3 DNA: TGTGCCAGCAGCTTGGGTTGGGTTGCCACTGAAGCTTTCTTT

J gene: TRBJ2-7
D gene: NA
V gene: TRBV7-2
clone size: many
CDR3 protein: CASSLRQGTSYEQYF
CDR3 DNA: TGTGCCAGCAGCTTAAGGCAGGGCACTTCCTACGAGCAGTACTTC

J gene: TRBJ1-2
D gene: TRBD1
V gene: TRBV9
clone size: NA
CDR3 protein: CASSVRSGQDVSVYGYTF
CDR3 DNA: TGTGCCAGCAGCGTGAGATCGGGACAGGACGTTTCAGTTTATGGCTACACCTTC

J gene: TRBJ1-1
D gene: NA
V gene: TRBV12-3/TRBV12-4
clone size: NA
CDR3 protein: CASSLSGQERGTEAFF
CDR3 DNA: TGTGCCAGCAGTTTAAGCGGCCAGGAAAGGGGCACTGAAGCTTTCTTT

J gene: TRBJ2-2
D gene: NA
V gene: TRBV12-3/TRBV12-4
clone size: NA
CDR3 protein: CASNGGTVGELFF
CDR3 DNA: TGTGCCAGCAATGGCGGGACAGTCGGGGAGCTGTTTTTT

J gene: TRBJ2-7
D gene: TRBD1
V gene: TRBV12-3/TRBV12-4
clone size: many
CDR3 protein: CASSSTGFEQYF
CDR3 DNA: TGTGCCAGCAGCTCGACAGGGTTCGAGCAGTACTTC

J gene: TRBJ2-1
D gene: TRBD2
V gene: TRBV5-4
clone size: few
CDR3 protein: CASSRAGGALYNEQFF
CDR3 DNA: TGTGCCAGCAGCCGAGCGGGAGGGGCCCTCTACAATGAGCAGTTCTTC

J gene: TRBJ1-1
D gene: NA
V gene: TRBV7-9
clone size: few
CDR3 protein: CASSLAEGRGTEAFF
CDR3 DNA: TGTGCCAGCAGCTTAGCGGAGGGCAGGGGTACTGAAGCTTTCTTT

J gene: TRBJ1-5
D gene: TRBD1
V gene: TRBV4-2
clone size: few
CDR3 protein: CASSQGDRSQPQHF
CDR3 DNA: TGTGCCAGCAGCCAAGGGGACAGGTCTCAGCCCCAGCATTTT

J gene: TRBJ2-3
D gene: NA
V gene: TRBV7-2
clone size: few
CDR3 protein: CASSGGLGISTDTQYF
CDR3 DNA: TGTGCCAGCAGCGGCGGGCTTGGGATTAGCACAGATACGCAGTATTTT

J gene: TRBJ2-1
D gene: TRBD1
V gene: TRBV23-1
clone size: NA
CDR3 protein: CASSRPGQGRNNEQFF
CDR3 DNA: TGCGCCAGCAGTCGCCCGGGACAGGGTCGAAACAATGAGCAGTTCTTC

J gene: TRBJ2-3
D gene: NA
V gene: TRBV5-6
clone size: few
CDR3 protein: CASSLVFREGPILTDTQYF
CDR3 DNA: TGTGCCAGCAGCTTGGTCTTTCGTGAGGGGCCAATCCTCACAGATACGCAGTATTTT

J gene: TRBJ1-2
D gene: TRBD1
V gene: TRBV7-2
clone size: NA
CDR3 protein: CASSVTGGAAPGYTF
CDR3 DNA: TGTGCCAGCAGCGTCACAGGGGGCGCAGCTCCTGGCTACACCTTC

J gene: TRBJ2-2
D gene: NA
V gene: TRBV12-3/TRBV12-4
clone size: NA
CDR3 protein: CASSLRRSNTGELFF
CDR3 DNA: TGTGCCAGCAGTTTAAGGCGGAGTAACACCGGGGAGCTGTTTTTT